Sequencing of this TCR beta chain was carried out in a study of T cell responses to AZD1222 COVID-19 vaccine. Points from the study as a whole: Nearly half of spike-specific TCRs reportedly go after variant regions that carry no mutations. Spike-specific TCR repertoires showed rising breadth and depth after two AZD1222 doses. Donors skewed white British and female; clonal diversity was possibly underestimated.

The table came from immunoSEQ multiplex PCR; TCRdb's copy has only in-frame clones and leaves some out. The sample contains about 26,000 clones, just over 85% of which appear only once. A word on this clone: Antigen: not known.

V lost 3 bases and J 10 bases, leaving 16 bases between the germline ends. The length of the CDR3 is 15 residues. Germline V gene sequence: CDR1 MNHEY, CDR2 SVGAGI. Sequenced material: peripheral blood, taken 28 days after the second AZD1222 dose. The clonotype was recovered from an adult who received the AZD1222 COVID-19 vaccine. The J gene is TRBJ1-6, the V gene TRBV6-5, with D perhaps TRBD1 (6 bases). The CDR3 spells CASSYNRDTRSPLHF. CDR3 sequence (DNA): TGTGCCAGCAGTTATAACCGGGACACCAGATCACCCCTCCACTTT.